The present T cell receptor (beta chain) was sequenced within a study of early T cells in non-severe SARS-CoV-2 infection. Study results and limitations: VDJdb-based matching was biased toward anti-spike CD8 responses and missed private and CD4 specificities.

Germline loops: CDR1 SGHNT, CDR2 YENEEA. V lost 5 bases, J lost 3 bases, and 13 bases lay in between. The CDR3 sequence is 14 residues long. In its sample, this clonotype was seen a few times. Its antigen is as yet unknown. TCRdb called the 5' RACE reads again in MiXCR, with one record for every CDR3 protein. Counted here are some 44,000 distinct CDR3 sequences, about 5.9% occurring once; the ten biggest clones make up more than 7%. The rearrangement uses TRBV11-3 and TRBJ1-1, with a weak D call TRBD1 (6 bases). The clonotype was recovered from an adult who was a healthcare worker with PCR-confirmed SARS-CoV-2 infection or an uninfected control (not recorded which). Sequences were derived from whole blood, sampled at baseline. The CDR3 DNA reads as TGTGCCAGCAGCCGTCAGGGGCTTGACACTGAAGCTTTCTTT. Translating gives CASSRQGLDTEAFF.